These 11 T cell receptor beta chains share one sample of origin, sequenced in a study of cytomegalovirus exposure and HLA in healthy donors. Sequenced by immunoSEQ multiplex PCR; TCRdb stores in-frame clones only, minus some. The profile covers tens of thousands of clones, with roughly 96% appearing a single time and around 2.5% taken by the ten largest. The sequenced sample was PBMCs. These receptor sequences come from a man younger than 35 in good health and CMV-seronegative.

The genes are TRBV28 and TRBJ1-1; tentative D call: TRBD1 (5 bases). This CDR3 has 13 residues. V was cut by 8 bases and J by 0 bases, with 10 bases left in between. Germline CDR1 MDHEN, CDR2 SYDVKM. The CDR3 bases are TGTGCCAGCGGCAAGGGGTTGAACACTGAAGCTTTCTTT. Translated, it gives CASGKGLNTEAFF.

This rearrangement joins TRBV28 to TRBJ2-7; D is possibly TRBD2 (6 bases). This CDR3 is 13 amino acids long. CDR1 MDHEN and CDR2 SYDVKM come from the germline V gene. Trimming pared 7 bases from V and 4 bases from J, leaving 14 bases between. This CDR3 reads CASTTSYPYEQYF. The CDR3 DNA follows: TGTGCCAGCACTACTAGCTATCCGTACGAGCAGTACTTC.

This chain uses TRBV9 with TRBJ2-7, with TRBD2 matching 8 bases. CDR3 length: 13 amino acids. The trim removed 1 base at V and 3 bases at J, leaving 0 bases unmatched. Germline V lookup: CDR1 SGDLS, CDR2 YYNGEE. CDR3 DNA: TGTGCCAGCAGCGTACGGGGGGGCTACGAGCAGTACTTC. Protein sequence: CASSVRGGYEQYF.

The rearrangement links TRBV18 to TRBJ1-5; TRBD1 aligns across 11 bases. V dropped 2 bases and J dropped 6; count of bases not matched to a gene: 12. This CDR3 is 18 amino acids long. Germline V gene data show CDR1 as KGHSH and CDR2 as LQKENI. CDR3 DNA: TGTGCCAGCTCACCAGCATCACCGGGACAGGGGGTAGGTCAGCCCCAGCATTTT. Translating gives CASSPASPGQGVGQPQHF.

Here the CDR3 reads CASSFNKNTEAFF. In DNA, the CDR3 is TGTGCCAGCAGCTTTAATAAGAACACTGAAGCTTTCTTT. J is TRBJ1-1 and V is TRBV27, with unresolved D. Trimming pared 6 bases from V and 1 base from J, leaving 9 bases between. The CDR3 consists of 13 residues. From germline, CDR1 is MNHEY and CDR2 SMNVEV (reference sequence).

The gene calls are TRBV5-1 and TRBJ1-4; 7 positions agree with TRBD1. After removal of 4 bases from V and 5 bases from J, the junction contained 5 bases not matched to a gene. The CDR3 contains 14 residues. Germline V gene sequence: CDR1 SGHRS, CDR2 YFSETQ. CDR3 nucleotides: TGCGCCAGCAGCCTCGGGACAGAGAATGAAAAACTGTTTTTT. It is translated as CASSLGTENEKLFF.

The chain links TRBV11-2 to TRBJ1-1; perhaps TRBD1 as D (5 bases). V lost 2 bases and J 4 bases, leaving 5 bases between the germline ends. This CDR3 contains 12 residues. Per the germline V gene, CDR1 is SGHAT and CDR2 is FQNNGV. The CDR3 DNA is TGTGCCAGCAGCTTACAGGGCACTGAAGCTTTCTTT. Its translation: CASSLQGTEAFF.

This chain links TRBV7-6 with TRBJ2-3; D is perhaps TRBD1 (6 bases). Per the germline V gene, CDR1 is SGHVS and CDR2 is FNYEAQ. The CDR3 is 14 residues long. Trimming took off 1 base at V and 3 bases at J, with 8 bases between the two ends. The CDR3 is CASSLEQGTDTQYF. The DNA of the CDR3 is TGTGCCAGCAGCTTAGAACAGGGAACAGATACGCAGTATTTT.

The V and J genes are TRBV9 and TRBJ2-1, with no clear D. The CDR3 extends over 14 amino acids. Trimming cost V 1 base and J 4 bases, with 9 bases left between them. Per the germline V gene, CDR1 is SGDLS and CDR2 is YYNGEE. As DNA, the CDR3 is TGTGCCAGCAGCGTAACCTCCAGGTACAATGAGCAGTTCTTC. This codes for CASSVTSRYNEQFF.

The V and J genes are TRBV10-3 and TRBJ1-1; no definite D call. From germline, CDR1 is ENHRY and CDR2 SYGVKD. The CDR3 runs 14 residues. Trimming shortened V by 4 bases and J by 3 bases, and 12 bases separated the two germline ends. The DNA for the CDR3 is TGTGCCATCAGTGGGGCCACGAAGGACACTGAAGCTTTCTTT. It translates to CAISGATKDTEAFF.

This clone appeared a single time. The V gene is TRBV27, the J gene TRBJ1-5; 9 bases are shared with TRBD1. In germline, CDR1 is MNHEY, CDR2 SMNVEV (reference sequence). This CDR3 has 15 amino acids. V lost 6 bases to trimming and J lost 2 bases; unmatched junction nucleotides: 5. In DNA form, the CDR3 reads TGTGCCAGCAGCATGACAGGGGGTGGCAATCAGCCCCAGCATTTT. Amino acids: CASSMTGGGNQPQHF.